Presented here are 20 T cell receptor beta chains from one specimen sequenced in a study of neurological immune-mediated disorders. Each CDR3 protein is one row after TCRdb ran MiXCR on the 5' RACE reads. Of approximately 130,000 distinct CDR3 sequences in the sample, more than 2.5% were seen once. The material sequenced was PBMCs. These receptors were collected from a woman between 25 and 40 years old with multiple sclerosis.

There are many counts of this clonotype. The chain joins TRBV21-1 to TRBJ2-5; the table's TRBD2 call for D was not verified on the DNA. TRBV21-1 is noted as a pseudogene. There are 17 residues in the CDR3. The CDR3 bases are TGTGCCAGCCGCGGGGCGGGGGGGATCCCCATAAAAGAGACCCAGTACTTC. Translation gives CASRGAGGIPIKETQYF.

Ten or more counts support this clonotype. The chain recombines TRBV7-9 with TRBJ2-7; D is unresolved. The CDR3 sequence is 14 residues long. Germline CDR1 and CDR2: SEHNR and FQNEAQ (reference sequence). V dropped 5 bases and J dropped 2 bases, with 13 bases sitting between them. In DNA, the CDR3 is TGTGCCAGCAGCCCCCAGAATCTACCCTACGAGCAGTACTTC. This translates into CASSPQNLPYEQYF.

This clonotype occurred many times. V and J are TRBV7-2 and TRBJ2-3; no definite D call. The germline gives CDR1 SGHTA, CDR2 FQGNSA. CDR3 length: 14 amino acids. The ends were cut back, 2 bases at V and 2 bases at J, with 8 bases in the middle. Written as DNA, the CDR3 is TGTGCCAGCAGCTTACCAGGCTACACAGATACGCAGTATTTT. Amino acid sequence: CASSLPGYTDTQYF.

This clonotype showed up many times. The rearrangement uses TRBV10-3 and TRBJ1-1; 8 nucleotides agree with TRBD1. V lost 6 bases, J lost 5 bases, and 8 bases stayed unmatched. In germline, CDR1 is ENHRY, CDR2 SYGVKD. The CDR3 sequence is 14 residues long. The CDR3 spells CAISLDRAGTEAFF. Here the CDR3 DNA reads TGTGCCATCAGCCTGGACAGGGCGGGAACTGAAGCTTTCTTT.

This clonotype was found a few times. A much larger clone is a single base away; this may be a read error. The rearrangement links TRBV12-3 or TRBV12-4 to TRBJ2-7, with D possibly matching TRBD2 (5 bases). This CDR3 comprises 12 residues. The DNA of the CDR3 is TGTGCCAGCAGTCTACGGGGTTCCGAGAAGTACTTC. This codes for CASSLRGSEKYF.

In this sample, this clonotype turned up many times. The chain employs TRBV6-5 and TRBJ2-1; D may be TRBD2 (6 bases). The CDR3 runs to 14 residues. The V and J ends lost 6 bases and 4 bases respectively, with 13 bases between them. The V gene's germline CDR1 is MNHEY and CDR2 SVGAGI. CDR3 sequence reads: CASRSRGTYNEQFF. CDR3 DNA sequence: TGTGCCAGCAGGTCCCGCGGGACTTACAATGAGCAGTTCTTC.

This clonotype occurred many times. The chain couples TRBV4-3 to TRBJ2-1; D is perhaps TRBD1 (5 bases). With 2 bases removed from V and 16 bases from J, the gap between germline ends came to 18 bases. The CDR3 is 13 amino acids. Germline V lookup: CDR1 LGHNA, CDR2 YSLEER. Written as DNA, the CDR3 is TGCGCCAGCAGCCAAACCTCTCAGGGTCGGTGCTTCTTC. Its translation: CASSQTSQGRCFF.

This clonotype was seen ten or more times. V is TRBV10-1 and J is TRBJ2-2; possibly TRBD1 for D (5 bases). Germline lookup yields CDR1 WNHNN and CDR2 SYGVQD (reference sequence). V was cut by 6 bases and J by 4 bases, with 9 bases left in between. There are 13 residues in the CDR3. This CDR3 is CASSRVRTGELFF. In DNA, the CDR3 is TGCGCCAGCAGCAGGGTCCGCACCGGGGAGCTGTTTTTT.

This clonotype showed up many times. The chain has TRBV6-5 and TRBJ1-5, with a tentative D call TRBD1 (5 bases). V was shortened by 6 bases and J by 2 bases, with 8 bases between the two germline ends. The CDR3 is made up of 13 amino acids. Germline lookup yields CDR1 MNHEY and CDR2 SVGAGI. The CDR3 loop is CASRLGGNQPQHF. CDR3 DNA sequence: TGTGCCAGCAGACTAGGGGGCAATCAGCCCCAGCATTTT.

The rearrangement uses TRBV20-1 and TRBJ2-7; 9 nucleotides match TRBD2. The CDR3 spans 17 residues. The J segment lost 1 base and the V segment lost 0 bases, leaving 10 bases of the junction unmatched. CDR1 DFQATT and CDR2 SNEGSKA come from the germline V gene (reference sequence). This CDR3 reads CSARDASSGKVSYEQYF. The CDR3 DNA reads TGCAGTGCTAGAGATGCGTCTAGCGGGAAGGTATCCTACGAGCAGTACTTC.

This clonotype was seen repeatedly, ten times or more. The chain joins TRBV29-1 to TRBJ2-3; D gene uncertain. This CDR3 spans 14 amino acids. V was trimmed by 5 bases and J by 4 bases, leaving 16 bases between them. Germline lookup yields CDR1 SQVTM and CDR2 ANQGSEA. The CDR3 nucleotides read TGCAGCGTTACTGGTGGGGTTCAGGCAGATACGCAGTATTTT. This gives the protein CSVTGGVQADTQYF.

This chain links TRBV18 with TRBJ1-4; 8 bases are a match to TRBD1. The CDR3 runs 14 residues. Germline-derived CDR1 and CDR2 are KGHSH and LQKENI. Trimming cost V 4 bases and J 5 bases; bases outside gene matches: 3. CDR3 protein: CASSRTGRNEKLFF. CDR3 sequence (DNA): TGTGCCAGCTCACGGACAGGGCGGAATGAAAAACTGTTTTTT.

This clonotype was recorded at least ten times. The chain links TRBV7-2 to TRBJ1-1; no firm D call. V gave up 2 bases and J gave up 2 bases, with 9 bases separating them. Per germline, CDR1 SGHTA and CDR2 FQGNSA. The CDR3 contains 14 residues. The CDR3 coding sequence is TGTGCCAGCAGCTTATTTGAGGGAAACACTGAAGCTTTCTTT. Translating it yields CASSLFEGNTEAFF.

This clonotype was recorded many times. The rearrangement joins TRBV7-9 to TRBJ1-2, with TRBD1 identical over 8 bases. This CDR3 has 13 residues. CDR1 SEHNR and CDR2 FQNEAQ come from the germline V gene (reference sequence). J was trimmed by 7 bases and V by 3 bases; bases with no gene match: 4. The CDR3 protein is CASSLQGAVGYTF. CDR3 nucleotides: TGTGCCAGCAGCTTGCAGGGGGCGGTTGGCTACACCTTC. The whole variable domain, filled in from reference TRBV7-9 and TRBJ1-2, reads DTGVSQNPRHKITKRGQNVTFRCDPISEHNRLYWYRQTLGQGPEFLTYFQNEAQLEKSRLLSDRFSAERPKGSFSTLEIQRTEQGDSAMYLCASSLQGAVGYTFGSGTRLTVV.

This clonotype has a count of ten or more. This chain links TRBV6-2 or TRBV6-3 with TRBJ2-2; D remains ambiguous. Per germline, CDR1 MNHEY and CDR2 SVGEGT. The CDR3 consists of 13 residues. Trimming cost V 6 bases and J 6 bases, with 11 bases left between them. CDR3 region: CASRPTRSGELFF. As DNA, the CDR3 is TGTGCCAGCAGACCAACCCGGTCCGGGGAGCTGTTTTTT.

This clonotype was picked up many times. The CDR3 loop is CSVANYGYTF. CDR3 sequence (DNA): TGCAGCGTCGCCAACTATGGCTACACCTTC. The chain carries TRBV29-1 and TRBJ1-2, with D unresolved. The germline V gene has CDR1 SQVTM and CDR2 ANQGSEA. The V gene lost 6 bases and the J gene lost 2 bases, with 4 bases spanning the gap. The CDR3 is made up of 10 amino acids.

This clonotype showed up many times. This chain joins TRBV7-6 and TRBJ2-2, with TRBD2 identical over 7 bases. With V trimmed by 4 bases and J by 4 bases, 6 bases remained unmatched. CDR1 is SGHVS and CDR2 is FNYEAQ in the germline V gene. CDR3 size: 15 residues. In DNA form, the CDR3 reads TGTGCCAGCAGCTCGGTAGCGGGTGGCACCGGGGAGCTGTTTTTT. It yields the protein CASSSVAGGTGELFF. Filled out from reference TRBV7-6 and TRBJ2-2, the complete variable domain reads GAGVSQSPRYKVTKRGQDVALRCDPISGHVSLYWYRQALGQGPEFLTYFNYEAQQDKSGLPNDRFSAERPEGSISTLTIQRTEQRDSAMYRCASSSVAGGTGELFFGEGSRLTVL.

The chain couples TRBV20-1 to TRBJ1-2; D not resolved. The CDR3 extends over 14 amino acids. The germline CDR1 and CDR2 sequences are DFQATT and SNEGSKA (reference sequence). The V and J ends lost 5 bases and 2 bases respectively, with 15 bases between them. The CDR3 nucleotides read TGCAGTGCTGGACTTCGGGGAGGAAACTATGGCTACACCTTC. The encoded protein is CSAGLRGGNYGYTF.

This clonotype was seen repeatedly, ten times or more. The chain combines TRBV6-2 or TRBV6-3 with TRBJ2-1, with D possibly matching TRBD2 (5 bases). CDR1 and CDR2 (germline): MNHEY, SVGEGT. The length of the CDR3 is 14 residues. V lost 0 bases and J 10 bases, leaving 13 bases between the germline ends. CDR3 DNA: TGTGCCAGCAGTTACTCCGGACTGAAAAAGGAGCAGTTCTTC. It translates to CASSYSGLKKEQFF.

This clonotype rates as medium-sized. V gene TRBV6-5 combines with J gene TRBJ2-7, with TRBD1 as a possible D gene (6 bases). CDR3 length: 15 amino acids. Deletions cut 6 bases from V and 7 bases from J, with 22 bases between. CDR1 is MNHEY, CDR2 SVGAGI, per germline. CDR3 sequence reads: CASSPTLLQGWEQYF. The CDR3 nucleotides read TGTGCCAGCAGCCCTACCCTTCTACAGGGTTGGGAGCAGTACTTC.